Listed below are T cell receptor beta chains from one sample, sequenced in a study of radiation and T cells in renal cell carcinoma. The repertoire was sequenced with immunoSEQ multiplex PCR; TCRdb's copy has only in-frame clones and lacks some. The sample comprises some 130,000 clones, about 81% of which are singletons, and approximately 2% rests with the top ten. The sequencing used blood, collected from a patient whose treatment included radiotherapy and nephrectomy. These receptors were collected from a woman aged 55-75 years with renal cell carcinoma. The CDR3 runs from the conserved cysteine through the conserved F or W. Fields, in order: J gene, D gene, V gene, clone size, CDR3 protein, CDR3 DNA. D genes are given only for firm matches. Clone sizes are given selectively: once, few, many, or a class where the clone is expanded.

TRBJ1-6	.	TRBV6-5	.	CATTLYHETLHF	TGTGCCACCACTCTGTACCATGAGACCCTCCACTTT
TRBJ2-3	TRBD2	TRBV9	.	CASSTSGGLLDTQYF	TGTGCCAGCAGCACTAGCGGGGGACTCTTGGATACGCAGTATTTT
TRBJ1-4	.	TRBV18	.	CASSPSATNEKLFF	TGTGCCAGCTCACCATCTGCAACTAATGAAAAACTGTTTTTT
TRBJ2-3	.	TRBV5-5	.	CASSQDYNTDTQYF	TGTGCCAGCAGTCAGGACTACAACACAGATACGCAGTATTTT
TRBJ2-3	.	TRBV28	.	CASSPVWGVGQYF	TGTGCCAGCAGCCCTGTTTGGGGCGTTGGGCAGTATTTT
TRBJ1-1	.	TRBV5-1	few	CASSLGHTLNTEAFF	TGCGCCAGCAGCTTGGGGCACACTCTGAACACTGAAGCTTTCTTT
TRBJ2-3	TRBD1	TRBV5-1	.	CASSPRDRSPDTQYF	TGCGCCAGCAGCCCCCGGGACAGAAGTCCAGATACGCAGTATTTT
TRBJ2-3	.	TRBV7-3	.	CASSKLAGTDTQYF	TGTGCCAGCAGCAAACTAGCAGGCACAGATACGCAGTATTTT
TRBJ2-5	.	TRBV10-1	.	CASSEYGQETQYF	TGCGCCAGCAGTGAATACGGACAAGAGACCCAGTACTTC
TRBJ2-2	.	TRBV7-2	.	CASSSPGPTGTGELFF	TGTGCCAGCAGTTCCCCGGGGCCGACGGGCACCGGGGAGCTGTTTTTT
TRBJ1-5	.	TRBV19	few	CASSTQGYSNQPQHF	TGTGCCAGTAGTACCCAGGGGTATAGCAATCAGCCCCAGCATTTT
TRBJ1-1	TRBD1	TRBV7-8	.	CASSQWTGGLTEAFF	TGTGCCAGCAGCCAGTGGACAGGGGGCCTCACTGAAGCTTTCTTT
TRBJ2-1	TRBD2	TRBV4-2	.	CASSLGLADYNEQFF	TGTGCCAGCAGCCTCGGACTAGCGGATTACAATGAGCAGTTCTTC
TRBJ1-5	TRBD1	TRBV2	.	CASSGPTGNGVQPQHF	TGTGCCAGCAGTGGCCCGACAGGGAATGGAGTTCAGCCCCAGCATTTT
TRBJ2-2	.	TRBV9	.	CASSASPALALTNTGELFF	TGTGCCAGCAGCGCCTCCCCCGCTCTAGCGCTCACGAACACCGGGGAGCTGTTTTTT
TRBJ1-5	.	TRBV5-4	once	CASSLMGAGQPQHF	TGTGCCAGCAGCTTGATGGGGGCGGGACAGCCCCAGCATTTT
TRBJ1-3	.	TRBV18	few	CASSGSGTHSGNTIYF	TGTGCCAGCTCGGGATCGGGGACTCACTCTGGAAACACCATATATTTT
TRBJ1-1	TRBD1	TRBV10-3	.	CAISEYRTGMNTEAFF	TGTGCCATCAGTGAGTATAGGACAGGGATGAACACTGAAGCTTTCTTT
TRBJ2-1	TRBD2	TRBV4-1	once	CASSHRLAGPYNEQFF	TGCGCCAGCAGCCACCGACTAGCGGGACCCTACAATGAGCAGTTCTTC
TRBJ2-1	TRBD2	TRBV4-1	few	CASSQELAGVSNEQFF	TGCGCCAGCAGCCAGGAACTAGCGGGTGTAAGCAATGAGCAGTTCTTC
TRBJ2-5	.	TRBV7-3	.	CASSSAQGTQYF	TGTGCCAGCAGCTCGGCCCAAGGGACCCAGTACTTC
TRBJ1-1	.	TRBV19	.	CASSIRENTEAFF	TGTGCCAGTAGTATAAGGGAGAACACTGAAGCTTTCTTT
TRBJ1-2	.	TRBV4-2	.	CASSGPGSYGYTF	TGTGCCAGCAGCGGTCCGGGATCCTATGGCTACACCTTC
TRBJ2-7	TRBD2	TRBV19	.	CASSIGGGPSSYEQYF	TGTGCCAGTAGTATAGGCGGGGGGCCCAGCTCCTACGAGCAGTACTTC
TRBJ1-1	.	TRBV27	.	CASTWGPFTEAFF	TGTGCCAGCACCTGGGGCCCTTTCACTGAAGCTTTCTTT
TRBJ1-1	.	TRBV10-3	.	CATEPGGGDTEAFF	TGTGCCACCGAGCCGGGGGGGGGCGACACTGAAGCTTTCTTT
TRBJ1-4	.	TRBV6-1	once	CASSAGRSGEKLFF	TGTGCCAGCAGCGCCGGACGCTCAGGTGAAAAACTGTTTTTT
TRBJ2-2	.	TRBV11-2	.	CASSLAGDTGELFF	TGTGCCAGCAGCTTAGCGGGGGACACCGGGGAGCTGTTTTTT
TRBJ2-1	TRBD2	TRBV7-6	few	CASSFQRGEQFF	TGTGCCAGCAGCTTTCAGCGGGGTGAGCAGTTCTTC
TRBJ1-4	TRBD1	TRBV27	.	CASSGQGDEKLFF	TGTGCCAGCTCTGGACAGGGTGATGAAAAACTGTTTTTT
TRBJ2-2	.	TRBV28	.	CASSLSGAGELFF	TGTGCCAGCAGTTTATCTGGGGCCGGGGAGCTGTTTTTT
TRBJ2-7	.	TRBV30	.	CAWSVRSNEQYF	TGTGCCTGGAGTGTACGCTCTAACGAGCAGTACTTC
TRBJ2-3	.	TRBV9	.	CASSKSRIAGSTDTQYF	TGTGCCAGCAGCAAGTCCCGTATTGCGGGATCCACAGATACGCAGTATTTT
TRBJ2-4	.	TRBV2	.	CASSEHIQYF	TGTGCCAGCAGTGAGCACATTCAGTACTTC
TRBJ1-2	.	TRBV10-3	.	CAIPKGGRYYGYTF	TGTGCCATCCCCAAAGGGGGAAGATACTATGGCTACACCTTC
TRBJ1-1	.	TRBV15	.	CATSQALNTEAFF	TGTGCCACCAGCCAAGCCCTCAACACTGAAGCTTTCTTT
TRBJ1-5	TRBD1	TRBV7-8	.	CASSFGQGPNQPQHF	TGTGCCAGCAGTTTCGGACAGGGACCCAATCAGCCCCAGCATTTT
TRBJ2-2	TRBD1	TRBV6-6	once	CASNPGQGGTGELFF	TGTGCCAGCAACCCGGGACAGGGGGGCACCGGGGAGCTGTTTTTT
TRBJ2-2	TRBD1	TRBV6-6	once	CASSAGQGGNTGELFF	TGTGCCAGCAGTGCGGGACAGGGGGGGAACACCGGGGAGCTGTTTTTT
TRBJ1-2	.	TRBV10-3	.	CAISVDRGNGYTF	TGTGCCATCAGTGTTGACAGAGGTAATGGCTACACCTTC
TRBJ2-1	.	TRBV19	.	CASTRTLQPSYNEQFF	TGTGCCAGTACTAGAACTCTCCAACCCTCCTACAATGAGCAGTTCTTC
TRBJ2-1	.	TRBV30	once	CAWSKGESSYNEQFF	TGTGCCTGGAGCAAGGGGGAGAGCTCCTACAATGAGCAGTTCTTC
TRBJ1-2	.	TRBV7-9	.	CASSLVGGGNGYTF	TGTGCCAGCAGCTTAGTTGGGGGAGGCAATGGCTACACCTTC
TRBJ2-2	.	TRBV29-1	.	CSVEPKMNTGELFF	TGCAGCGTTGAACCCAAAATGAACACCGGGGAGCTGTTTTTT
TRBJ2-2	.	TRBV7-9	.	CASTQAPGTGELFF	TGTGCCAGCACCCAGGCCCCGGGAACCGGGGAGCTGTTTTTT
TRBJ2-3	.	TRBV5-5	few	CASSLDGGPSSTDTQYF	TGTGCCAGCAGCTTGGATGGGGGCCCCTCCAGCACAGATACGCAGTATTTT
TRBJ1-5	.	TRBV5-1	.	CASRPGTESNQPQHF	TGCGCCAGCAGACCCGGGACGGAGTCCAATCAGCCCCAGCATTTT
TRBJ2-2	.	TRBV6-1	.	CASTSIVTTGELFF	TGTGCCAGCACATCGATAGTCACCACCGGGGAGCTGTTTTTT
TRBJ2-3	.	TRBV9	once	CASSVGQATDTQYF	TGTGCCAGCAGCGTAGGTCAAGCCACAGATACGCAGTATTTT
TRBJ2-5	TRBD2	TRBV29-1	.	CSVEGLAGLQETQYF	TGCAGCGTGGAAGGACTAGCGGGCCTCCAAGAGACCCAGTACTTC